This T cell receptor delta chain is from a study of gamma-delta chains in newborns, infants, children. Overall study: Microbial exposure reportedly drives polyclonal innate γδ T cell expansion after birth.

Trimming removed 0 bases from V and 0 bases from J, with 11 bases in between. CDR3 length equals 18 residues. The germline V gene has CDR1 GEAIGNYY and CDR2 EKD. This clone turned up a few times. Given a much more abundant clone one base away, this may be a read error. The identical CDR3 is also encoded by other nucleotide sequences in the sample. TCRdb re-identified clones in the reads via CATT. Of roughly 1,200 delta-chain clones detected, around 1% appear once; the ten largest clones hold around a fifth. This TCR was recovered from a child in good health. The sequenced sample consisted of blood. The V call is TRDV2, the J call TRDJ3, with unresolved D. CDR3 region: CACDTADPSSWDTRQMFF. DNA of the CDR3: TGTGCCTGTGACACCGCGGACCCCAGCTCCTGGGACACCCGACAGATGTTTTTC.